Listed below are T cell receptor beta chains from one sample, sequenced in a study of blood T cell repertoires in COVID-19. Profiling relied on immunoSEQ multiplex PCR, and the TCRdb table lists in-frame clones only, not all of them. The sample carries almost 250,000 clones, around 89% recorded once. The sequencing input was PBMCs or T cells enriched from blood (not recorded which). The receptors were gathered from a woman aged 25 to 39 who had recovered from COVID-19. The CDR3 runs from the conserved cysteine through the conserved F or W. Fields, in order: J gene, D gene, clone size, V gene, CDR3 protein, CDR3 DNA. D genes are given only for firm matches. Not every row has a clone size; where given, it reads once, few, many or a size class.

>TRBJ2-7|TRBD1|NA|TRBV12-3/TRBV12-4
CASTWTGSYEQYF
TGTGCCAGCACCTGGACAGGGTCCTACGAGCAGTACTTC
>TRBJ2-1|NA|NA|TRBV4-3
CASSQDPDSYYNEQFF
TGCGCCAGCAGCCAAGATCCGGACTCCTACTACAATGAGCAGTTCTTC
>TRBJ2-1|TRBD2|NA|TRBV18
CASSPPSGSANEQFF
TGTGCCAGCTCACCACCTAGCGGGAGTGCTAATGAGCAGTTCTTC
>TRBJ1-1|TRBD1|NA|TRBV5-4
CASSSKGQGWRAFF
TGTGCCAGCAGCTCGAAAGGACAGGGGTGGAGAGCTTTCTTT
>TRBJ2-7|TRBD1|NA|TRBV28
CASRTGTGLYEQYF
TGTGCCAGCAGGACCGGGACAGGGTTGTACGAGCAGTACTTC
>TRBJ1-2|TRBD1|once|TRBV6-2/TRBV6-3
CASSYRDRGAVNYGYTF
TGTGCCAGCAGTTACAGGGACAGAGGGGCAGTGAACTATGGCTACACCTTC
>TRBJ1-4|NA|few|TRBV2
CASKGRQGMLSLFF
TGTGCCAGCAAAGGTCGCCAGGGGATGCTCTCACTGTTTTTT
>TRBJ2-1|NA|NA|TRBV30
CAWSAGGGEQFF
TGTGCCTGGAGTGCGGGGGGCGGGGAGCAGTTCTTC
>TRBJ1-2|NA|NA|TRBV7-2
CASSFSERGYTF
TGTGCCAGCAGCTTTTCTGAGAGAGGCTACACCTTC
>TRBJ1-2|NA|NA|TRBV19
CASSDQQGNYGYTF
TGTGCCAGTAGTGACCAACAGGGTAACTATGGCTACACCTTC
>TRBJ1-1|NA|NA|TRBV27
CASSFLPGRSEAFF
TGTGCCAGCAGTTTCCTCCCCGGGAGGAGTGAAGCTTTCTTT
>TRBJ2-1|NA|once|TRBV7-9
CASSRRAGKHNEQFF
TGTGCCAGCAGCCGGAGGGCCGGTAAACACAATGAGCAGTTCTTC
>TRBJ2-1|TRBD2|NA|TRBV3-1/TRBV3-2
CASSQEPTSGSRNEQFF
TGTGCCAGCAGCCAAGAGCCCACTAGCGGGAGTCGTAATGAGCAGTTCTTC
>TRBJ1-3|NA|NA|TRBV6-5
CASISSGNTIYF
TGTGCCAGCATATCCTCTGGAAACACCATATATTTT
>TRBJ2-7|TRBD2|once|TRBV4-3
CASSQYAGEYEQYF
TGCGCCAGCAGCCAGTACGCGGGGGAATACGAGCAGTACTTC
>TRBJ2-1|TRBD2|NA|TRBV5-8
CASRGLAGGPGGNEQFF
TGTGCCAGCAGAGGACTAGCGGGAGGGCCTGGCGGGAATGAGCAGTTCTTC
>TRBJ2-7|TRBD2|NA|TRBV6-5
CASGTSGRAVQQYF
TGTGCCTCCGGGACTAGCGGGAGGGCGGTCCAGCAGTACTTC
>TRBJ2-4|NA|NA|TRBV28
CASSLSAKNIQYF
TGTGCCAGCAGTTTGTCTGCCAAAAACATTCAGTACTTC
>TRBJ2-7|TRBD1|many|TRBV19
CASSINAGGGYEQYF
TGTGCCAGTAGTATAAATGCAGGGGGCGGGTACGAGCAGTACTTC
>TRBJ2-1|TRBD1|NA|TRBV27
CASSLTAQGWNEQFF
TGTGCCAGCAGTTTAACGGCACAGGGGTGGAATGAGCAGTTCTTC
>TRBJ2-3|NA|NA|TRBV5-1
CASSLGEDTQYF
TGCGCCAGCAGCTTGGGCGAGGATACGCAGTATTTT
>TRBJ1-5|NA|NA|TRBV6-5
CASSYSSPGDQPQHF
TGTGCCAGCAGTTACTCGAGCCCAGGGGACCAGCCCCAGCATTTT
>TRBJ2-7|TRBD2|NA|TRBV19
CASSTGTSGSYEQYF
TGTGCCAGTAGTACCGGGACTAGCGGATCCTACGAGCAGTACTTC
>TRBJ2-1|NA|NA|TRBV7-3
CASSLRADIYNEQFF
TGTGCCAGCAGCTTAAGGGCTGATATCTACAATGAGCAGTTCTTC
>TRBJ1-1|TRBD1|NA|TRBV2
CASTPDRGAFF
TGTGCCAGCACCCCCGACAGGGGAGCTTTCTTT
>TRBJ2-7|TRBD1|NA|TRBV10-3
CAISERGQGAIYEQYF
TGTGCCATCAGTGAGAGGGGACAGGGGGCTATATACGAGCAGTACTTC
>TRBJ1-5|TRBD1|NA|TRBV4-2
CASSQTGGIGNQPQHF
TGTGCCAGCAGCCAAACAGGGGGAATAGGCAATCAGCCCCAGCATTTT
>TRBJ2-1|TRBD2|NA|TRBV24-1
CATSDQAGGQNEQFF
TGTGCCACCAGTGATCAAGCGGGAGGGCAGAATGAGCAGTTCTTC
>TRBJ1-1|NA|NA|TRBV4-1
CASSRLSGQTMNTEAFF
TGCGCCAGCAGCCGGCTCAGTGGACAGACAATGAACACTGAAGCTTTCTTT
>TRBJ1-1|NA|NA|TRBV7-9
CASRRNGGMNTEAFF
TGTGCCAGCAGGCGTAACGGGGGGATGAACACTGAAGCTTTCTTT
>TRBJ2-5|NA|NA|TRBV30
CAWKEGGETQYF
TGTGCCTGGAAGGAAGGGGGAGAGACCCAGTACTTC
>TRBJ1-2|NA|NA|TRBV3-1/TRBV3-2
CASSQIVGPGTF
NA
>TRBJ1-2|TRBD1|NA|TRBV29-1
CSGQQGDDRYTF
TGCAGCGGCCAACAGGGGGATGATCGCTACACCTTC
>TRBJ2-2|TRBD1|NA|TRBV11-1
CASSPGQGNTGELFF
TGTGCCAGCAGCCCCGGACAGGGAAACACCGGGGAGCTGTTTTTT
>TRBJ1-1|NA|NA|TRBV6-5
CASSYSDRYAAFF
TGTGCCAGCAGTTACTCAGACAGGTATGCAGCTTTCTTT
>TRBJ1-6|NA|NA|TRBV18
CASSAGATGNSPLHF
TGTGCCAGCTCGGCAGGGGCAACGGGGAATTCACCCCTCCACTTT
>TRBJ2-1|NA|NA|TRBV28
CASSLGSTGTSSYNEQFF
TGTGCCAGCAGTTTAGGATCGACGGGTACGAGCTCCTACAATGAGCAGTTCTTC
>TRBJ2-3|TRBD2|few|TRBV27
CASSSTSGRDTQYF
TGTGCCAGCAGTTCTACTAGCGGGAGAGATACGCAGTATTTT
>TRBJ2-1|NA|NA|TRBV24-1
CATSDYGAGPYNEQFF
TGTGCCACCAGTGATTATGGGGCAGGTCCCTACAATGAGCAGTTCTTC
>TRBJ2-1|NA|NA|TRBV4-1
CASSQDGIRSNEQFF
TGCGCCAGCAGCCAAGATGGCATCAGATCCAATGAGCAGTTCTTC
>TRBJ2-3|TRBD1|NA|TRBV19
CATLPQGVTDTQYF
TGTGCCACTCTCCCGCAGGGGGTCACAGATACGCAGTATTTT
>TRBJ2-1|NA|NA|TRBV24-1
CATSDFPPTGSHNLDEQFF
TGTGCCACCAGTGATTTCCCGCCGACCGGGAGTCACAACCTTGATGAGCAGTTCTTC
>TRBJ1-3|NA|NA|TRBV29-1
CSAATGITGNTIYF
TGCAGCGCCGCCACGGGTATCACTGGAAACACCATATATTTT
>TRBJ1-5|NA|many|TRBV5-4
CASSWALSPRGNQPQHF
TGTGCCAGCAGCTGGGCCCTATCTCCGAGAGGCAATCAGCCCCAGCATTTT
>TRBJ2-2|TRBD1|NA|TRBV29-1
CSARTGANTGELFF
TGCAGCGCGAGGACAGGGGCGAACACCGGGGAGCTGTTTTTT
>TRBJ2-1|NA|once|TRBV4-1
CASSQDREQITYNEQFF
TGCGCCAGCAGCCAAGATCGGGAACAAATCACGTACAATGAGCAGTTCTTC
>TRBJ1-2|NA|NA|TRBV2
CASSENTGTYYGYTF
TGTGCCAGCAGTGAGAATACAGGTACCTATTATGGCTACACCTTC
>TRBJ2-5|NA|NA|TRBV4-3
CASSQSARDQETQYF
TGCGCCAGCAGCCAGAGCGCCAGGGACCAAGAGACCCAGTACTTC
>TRBJ1-2|NA|NA|TRBV4-3
CASSQDRSGLGYGYTF
TGCGCCAGCAGCCAAGATCGATCAGGTCTGGGCTATGGCTACACCTTC
>TRBJ1-3|NA|few|TRBV30
CAWSFLTGNTIYF
TGTGCCTGGAGTTTCTTAACAGGAAACACCATATATTTT
>TRBJ2-7|NA|NA|TRBV18
CASSPLTGYEQYF
TGTGCCAGCTCGCCCCTGACAGGCTACGAGCAGTACTTC